This TCR gamma chain emerged from a study of Vδ1+ human thymocytes. This CDR3 contains 11 residues. Trimming took 1 base from V and 7 from J; bases not matched to a gene: 1. Germline V lookup: CDR1 EGSNGY, CDR2 YDSYNSKV. In this sample, this clone is medium-sized. The antigen is unknown. Study results and limitations: Thymic TRG and TRD repertoires appeared highly polyclonal, with Gaussian CDR3 length distributions. Donors shared many TRG clonotypes but few TRD clonotypes. Despite high sort purity, about 20% of thymic T cell receptor delta sequences were Vdelta2.

Extracted RNA was reverse transcribed into cDNA. The CDR3 regions were amplified by multiplex PCR from V-gene primers to a constant-region primer. TCRdb reanalyzed the multiplex PCR reads using CATT. The sample lists roughly 30,000 gamma-chain clones; around 18% were seen once. Sequencing input: Vdelta1+ gamma-delta thymocytes from the thymus. Subset described: FACS-sorted CD3+ TCRalphabeta- TCRVdelta1+ TCRVdelta2- thymocytes. This chain connects TRGV2 to TRGJ1 or TRGJ2. The source of this sequence is a boy in the first two years of life who had congenital heart surgery. This CDR3 is CATWDGYKKLF. The CDR3 nucleotides are TGTGCCACCTGGGACGGCTATAAGAAACTCTTT.